This passage covers 17 T cell receptor beta chains from one sample sequenced in a study of early T cells in non-severe SARS-CoV-2 infection. TCRdb processed the 5' RACE reads anew with MiXCR; each CDR3 protein has one entry. The sample lists 25,000 to 30,000 distinct CDR3 sequences, approximately 4% occurring once. Sequencing input: whole blood. The receptor source for this set is an adult who was a healthcare worker with PCR-confirmed SARS-CoV-2 infection or an uninfected control (not recorded which).

The table lists this clonotype with many counts. This rearrangement joins TRBV5-1 to TRBJ2-6, with D unresolved. The CDR3 totals 15 residues. V lost 0 bases and J lost 2, with 6 bases in between. The germline gives CDR1 SGHRS, CDR2 YFSETQ. The CDR3 reads CASSLEDAGANVLTF. In DNA form, the CDR3 reads TGCGCCAGCAGCTTGGAGGATGCTGGGGCCAACGTCCTGACTTTC. The full variable domain, with the rest looked up from reference TRBV5-1 and TRBJ2-6, is KAGVTQTPRYLIKTRGQQVTLSCSPISGHRSVSWYQQTPGQGLQFLFEYFSETQRNKGNFPGRFSGRQFSNSRSEMNVSTLELGDSALYLCASSLEDAGANVLTFGAGSRLTVL.

This clonotype was counted a few times. In nucleotides, the CDR3 is TGTGCCAGCAGTCACGATCGGACTAGCGGGAGCACAGAGACCCAGTACTTC. This translates into CASSHDRTSGSTETQYF. The chain links TRBV27 to TRBJ2-5, with 13 bases identical to TRBD2. With 5 bases clipped from V and 4 bases from J, the junction kept 10 bases outside the gene matches. In germline, CDR1 is MNHEY, CDR2 SMNVEV (reference sequence). The CDR3 loop spans 17 amino acids.

This clonotype occurred many times. CDR3 nucleotides: TGTGCCAGCAGCCAAGGGCTGTCTTACAATGAGCAGTTCTTC. The encoded protein is CASSQGLSYNEQFF. The V gene is TRBV12-3 or TRBV12-4, the J gene TRBJ2-1, with unresolved D. V was cut by 6 bases and J by 4 bases, with 13 bases left in between. CDR3 length: 14 amino acids.

Judged by abundance, this clonotype is medium-sized (0.01 to 0.1%). The chain couples TRBV10-3 to TRBJ2-7; TRBD1 is a possible D gene (6 bases). From germline, CDR1 is ENHRY and CDR2 SYGVKD. This CDR3 region has 18 residues. Trimming removed 7 bases at V and 0 bases at J, with 25 bases between. CDR3 sequence reads: CAIMGYRDKTSYSYEQYF. The CDR3 coding sequence is TGTGCCATCATGGGTTACAGGGACAAAACCTCTTACTCCTACGAGCAGTACTTC.

This clonotype was observed many times. V usage is TRBV9 and J usage is TRBJ1-2; D gene uncertain. The germline V and J ends were trimmed by 2 bases and 3 bases, with 8 bases remaining between them. The CDR3 is made up of 13 amino acids. The V gene's germline CDR1 is SGDLS and CDR2 YYNGEE. The CDR3 DNA follows: TGTGCCAGCAGCGTTCGGATAGACTATGGCTACACCTTC. Translated, it gives CASSVRIDYGYTF. Combining the CDR3 with reference TRBV9 and TRBJ1-2 gives the whole variable domain DSGVTQTPKHLITATGQRVTLRCSPRSGDLSVYWYQQSLDQGLQFLIQYYNGEERAKGNILERFSAQQFPDLHSELNLSSLELGDSALYFCASSVRIDYGYTFGSGTRLTVV.

In its sample, this clonotype was seen many times. The chain uses TRBV29-1 and TRBJ2-7, with 13 bases lining up with TRBD2. The CDR3 covers 16 residues. V lost 4 bases to trimming and J lost 0 bases; unmatched junction nucleotides: 6. CDR1 SQVTM and CDR2 ANQGSEA come from the germline V gene. The CDR3 DNA reads as TGCAGCGTTGCCGGACTAGCGGGAGATATCTCCTACGAGCAGTACTTC. It translates to CSVAGLAGDISYEQYF.

In this sample, this clonotype turned up many times. V is TRBV28 and J is TRBJ1-2; no clear D gene. Germline CDR1 MDHEN, CDR2 SYDVKM. The V end lost 7 bases, the J end lost 3 bases, and 15 bases lay between the germline ends. This CDR3 spans 14 amino acids. The CDR3 DNA sequence: TGTGCCAGCAATGGCATCCCGAGGGACTATGGCTACACCTTC. Translation gives CASNGIPRDYGYTF.

This clonotype has only a few counts. The gene calls are TRBV12-3 or TRBV12-4 and TRBJ1-1; D not resolved. Between the trimmed V and J ends, which lost 2 bases and 7 bases, there was a span of 8 bases. The CDR3 loop spans 12 amino acids. CDR3 residues: CASSLWPSEAFF. The CDR3 nucleotides are TGTGCCAGCAGTTTATGGCCCAGTGAAGCTTTCTTT.

This clonotype has more than one count but fewer than ten. J is TRBJ2-1 and V is TRBV6-4; no definite D call. V lost 8 bases and J 7 bases, leaving 6 bases between the germline ends. CDR3 length equals 10 residues. Looked up from germline, CDR1 is MRHNA and CDR2 is SNTAGT. In DNA form, the CDR3 reads TGTGCCAGCGGATGGAATGAGCAGTTCTTC. Its protein product is CASGWNEQFF.

This clonotype was counted a few times. The chain couples TRBV6-6 to TRBJ1-1; D might be TRBD1 (5 bases). The germline V and J ends were trimmed by 7 bases and 4 bases, with 13 bases remaining between them. From germline, CDR1 is MNHNY and CDR2 SVGAGI (reference sequence). The CDR3 covers 13 residues. The CDR3 loop reads CASKRGLSTEAFF. DNA of the CDR3: TGTGCCAGCAAGAGGGGATTGAGCACTGAAGCTTTCTTT.

The sample holds a few counts of this clonotype. The rearrangement uses TRBV12-2 and TRBJ2-3; the DNA was not used to check the table's D call, TRBD2. TRBV12-2 is a recognized pseudogene. CDR3 length: 18 amino acids. For the CDR3, the DNA is TGTGCAAGTCTCATCTCCGGGACTAGCGGGCGAGGGGCAGATACGCAGTATTTT. This codes for CASLISGTSGRGADTQYF.

In regard to this clonotype: This clone may be a read error of a much larger clone one base away. The chain employs TRBV6-2 or TRBV6-3 and TRBJ2-7, with TRBD2 identical over 7 bases. The CDR3 is 15 residues long. Germline V CDR1 and CDR2: MNHEY, SVGEGT. This CDR3 is CASSYSIAGSYKQYF. The CDR3 nucleotides are TGTGCCAGCAGTTACTCGATAGCGGGTTCCTACAAGCAGTACTTC.

This clonotype was counted ten times or more. The chain has TRBV28 and TRBJ2-7, with D possibly being TRBD2 (6 bases). With 1 base removed from V and 0 bases from J, the gap between germline ends came to 10 bases. The germline CDR1 and CDR2 sequences are MDHEN and SYDVKM. This CDR3 contains 15 residues. The CDR3 loop reads CASSLLDGSSYEQYF. The CDR3 DNA sequence: TGTGCCAGCAGTTTATTGGACGGGAGCTCCTACGAGCAGTACTTC.

This clonotype was counted at least ten times. The V and J genes are TRBV5-4 and TRBJ1-1; tentatively, D is TRBD1 (6 bases). From germline, CDR1 is SGHNT and CDR2 YYREEE (reference sequence). CDR3 size: 17 residues. The V gene lost 3 bases and the J gene lost 0 bases, with 18 bases spanning the gap. For the CDR3, the DNA is TGTGCCAGCAGCTATAACCAGGGGCGTAATATGAACACTGAAGCTTTCTTT. It is translated as CASSYNQGRNMNTEAFF.

This sequence joins TRBV3-2 and TRBJ2-4; no DNA check was done on the table's D call, TRBD2. TRBV3-2 corresponds to a pseudogene. This CDR3 has 21 amino acids. This CDR3 reads CASSQAEREGQRNGSKNIQYF. The CDR3 bases are TGTGCCAGCAGCCAAGCGGAGCGGGAGGGCCAAAGGAACGGGTCCAAAAACATTCAGTACTTC.

This clonotype occurred many times. The chain employs TRBV7-8 and TRBJ1-6, with 8 bases fitting TRBD1. CDR3 length: 14 amino acids. V lost 5 bases and J lost 7; bases outside the gene matches: 4. Germline V gene data show CDR1 as SGHVS and CDR2 as FQNEAQ. The CDR3 sequence: CASSPRQGNSPLHF. CDR3 in DNA: TGTGCCAGCAGCCCTCGACAGGGGAATTCACCCCTCCACTTT.

The table lists this clonotype with many counts. The V and J genes are TRBV10-3 and TRBJ1-2, with D possibly being TRBD1 (5 bases). The V gene lost 8 bases and the J gene lost 4 bases, with 14 bases spanning the gap. CDR1 and CDR2 from the germline V gene are ENHRY and SYGVKD. The CDR3 runs 13 residues. The CDR3 reads CAIGEGDLYGYTF. The CDR3 DNA reads TGTGCCATCGGGGAAGGGGACCTCTATGGCTACACCTTC.